This T cell receptor beta chain is from a study of cytomegalovirus exposure and HLA in healthy donors. In this sample, this clone turned up a few times. PCR employed 60 Vbeta and 13 Jbeta primers. TCRdb keeps only in-frame clones here, not all; method: immunoSEQ multiplex PCR. The sample includes over 95,000 clones, approximately 80% of them seen just once. V lost 5 bases to trimming and J lost 6 bases, with 16 bases between them. CDR3 length: 14 residues. Germline V gene data show CDR1 as MNHNY and CDR2 as SVGAGI (reference sequence). The material sequenced was PBMCs. The origin of this receptor is a man aged 40-55 years in good health and CMV-seropositive. The chain carries TRBV6-6 and TRBJ1-2, with D tentatively TRBD1 (5 bases). The CDR3 nucleotides read TGTGCCAGCAGTGACCAGGGAGGAGGCAATGGCTACACCTTC. This codes for CASSDQGGGNGYTF.